This TCR beta chain was observed in a study of T-cell memory formation after mild COVID-19. Points from the study as a whole: Mainly CM and EM harbored the contracting CD4+ clones; mainly EMRA harbored the CD8+ ones.

With constant-segment primers, 5'RACE yielded cDNA libraries of TCR alpha and TCR beta that carried sample barcodes and UMIs. TCRdb used MiXCR to reprocess the 5' RACE reads, holding one entry per CDR3 protein. The data contain approximately 260,000 distinct CDR3 sequences, 16% of them singletons. This clonotype was observed a handful of times. Its antigen is as yet unknown. The germline gives CDR1 LGHNA, CDR2 YSLEER. This CDR3 region has 17 residues. After removal of 3 bases from V and 10 bases from J, the junction contained 17 bases not matched to a gene. The sequenced sample was PBMCs or a T cell subset sorted from them (not recorded which). This TCR came from a man younger than 35 who had mild COVID-19 (a few samples of this study predate the infection). Cell type and time point are not known. This chain connects TRBV4-3 to TRBJ1-1, with 10 bases matching TRBD1. CDR3 amino acids: CASSHQSRPRQGAGAFF. The CDR3 nucleotides are TGCGCCAGCAGCCACCAGTCCCGGCCCCGACAGGGGGCCGGAGCTTTCTTT.